This record covers a single T cell receptor beta chain. What it binds is unknown. These data originate in a study of identical twins. Study-wide points: Excess twin sharing in beta out-of-frame sequences was weaker. High-abundance cord blood beta clonotypes had fewer insertions; memory repertoires showed none. The conclusions drew on cross-sectional statistical analysis instead of tracking the same donors.

Per germline, CDR1 MNHEY and CDR2 SVGAGI. The CDR3 is made up of 12 amino acids. Trimming took 4 bases from V and 11 from J; bases not matched to a gene: 1. Healthy Caucasian donors formed the entire cohort. TCRdb re-derived calls from the 5' RACE reads in MiXCR, one entry per CDR3 protein. The data contain about 340,000 distinct CDR3 sequences, 9% to 15% of them singletons. These data were also filed under a second study, of yellow fever vaccine responses in identical twins.

The sample taken for sequencing was CD8+ T cells sorted from blood. This receptor was taken from a woman younger than 35 in good health. The chain employs TRBV6-5 and TRBJ2-6, with 8 bases aligning to TRBD1. DNA of the CDR3: TGTGCCAGCAGTTCACAGGGGGACGTCCTGACTTTC. Amino acids: CASSSQGDVLTF.